Sequencing of this T cell receptor beta chain was carried out in a study of T cells in Graves' hyperthyroidism and ophthalmopathy. Findings of the study overall: In the blood, most expanded thyroid clonotypes above 0.001 appeared as well.

This clonotype appeared many times. Its antigen is unidentified. The length of the CDR3 is 15 residues. V gave up 6 bases and J gave up 3 bases; unmatched junction bases: 7. Researchers took RNA transcripts and amplified the TCR beta CDR3 regions from them. The HTBI primer set drove a first-round RT-PCR of the TCR CDR3. TCRdb re-called the multiplex PCR reads with MiXCR, one entry per CDR3 protein. The table lists about 580,000 distinct CDR3 sequences, around 13% of them singletons. This TCR was sampled from a woman in her twenties or thirties with Graves' hyperthyroidism that later progressed to Graves' ophthalmopathy. The sequencing sample was made of blood. This chain connects TRBV12-3 or TRBV12-4 to TRBJ2-7, with 11 bases fitting TRBD2. The DNA for the CDR3 is TGTGCCAGCAGCCAACTAGCGGGAGAATTCTACGAGCAGTACTTC. Translating gives CASSQLAGEFYEQYF.